Presented here are 22 T cell receptor beta chains from one specimen sequenced in a study of blood T cell repertoires in COVID-19. TCRdb's copy holds only in-frame clones and misses some; the assay was immunoSEQ multiplex PCR. The table lists 95,000 to 110,000 clones, just over 90% of them singletons. The specimen sequenced was peripheral blood. The receptor set was obtained from a woman under 40 with acute or convalescent COVID-19.

The rearrangement links TRBV28 to TRBJ2-6; maybe TRBD2 (7 bases). There are 15 residues in the CDR3. Germline lookup yields CDR1 MDHEN and CDR2 SYDVKM. The V end lost 4 bases, the J end lost 2 bases, and 9 bases lay between the germline ends. The CDR3 nucleotides read TGTGCCAGCAGTTCGGGGGGCGCTGGGGCCAACGTCCTGACTTTC. It translates to CASSSGGAGANVLTF.

This chain connects TRBV2 to TRBJ1-3; 7 nucleotides agree with TRBD1. Looked up from germline, CDR1 is SNHLY and CDR2 is FYNNEI. This CDR3 spans 13 amino acids. V shed 5 bases and J 2 bases; nucleotides not matched to a gene: 0. The CDR3, as DNA: TGTGCCAGCAGTAGGGGGCCTGGAAACACCATATATTTT. It specifies CASSRGPGNTIYF.

This sequence joins TRBV5-5 and TRBJ1-5; D unresolved. Germline assignment: CDR1 SGHKS and CDR2 YYEKEE (reference sequence). V was cut by 0 bases and J by 3 bases, with 10 bases left in between. This CDR3 spans 15 amino acids. The CDR3 reads CASSLDIQINQPQHF. Written as DNA, the CDR3 is TGTGCCAGCAGCTTGGATATACAGATCAATCAGCCCCAGCATTTT.

The rearrangement uses TRBV9 and TRBJ1-2, with 7 bases matching TRBD1. CDR1 is SGDLS and CDR2 is YYNGEE in the germline V gene. Unmatched junction bases numbered 7, after V lost 7 bases and J lost 4 bases. The CDR3 has 13 amino acids. The CDR3 nucleotides are TGTGCCAGCGGAAAGGACAGGAGCTATGGCTACACCTTC. Translation: CASGKDRSYGYTF. The variable domain in full, with the rest retrieved from reference TRBV9 and TRBJ1-2, is DSGVTQTPKHLITATGQRVTLRCSPRSGDLSVYWYQQSLDQGLQFLIQYYNGEERAKGNILERFSAQQFPDLHSELNLSSLELGDSALYFCASGKDRSYGYTFGSGTRLTVV.

The gene calls are TRBV6-2 or TRBV6-3 and TRBJ1-1; 7 bases fit TRBD1. CDR1 is MNHEY and CDR2 is SVGEGT in the germline V gene. This CDR3 contains 17 residues. V shed 1 base, J shed 4 bases, and the junction held 12 bases outside the gene matches. CDR3 region: CASSYWSGTEWGTEAFF. Written as DNA, the CDR3 is TGTGCCAGCAGTTACTGGTCCGGGACAGAATGGGGCACTGAAGCTTTCTTT.

V and J are TRBV6-5 and TRBJ2-5; D is unclear. V lost 7 bases to trimming and J lost 2 bases, with 5 bases between them. Germline lookup yields CDR1 MNHEY and CDR2 SVGAGI. This CDR3 region has 11 residues. CDR3 coding DNA: TGTGCCAGCAAAACTCAAGAGACCCAGTACTTC. Protein: CASKTQETQYF.

The rearrangement uses TRBV28 and TRBJ1-1, with TRBD1 matching 9 bases. This CDR3 region has 15 residues. J was trimmed by 8 bases and V by 5 bases; bases with no gene match: 12. Per the germline V gene, CDR1 is MDHEN and CDR2 is SYDVKM. CDR3 DNA: TGTGCCAGCAGTCCCCCATGGACAGGGGAGGTAGAAGCTTTCTTT. Its translation is CASSPPWTGEVEAFF.

J is TRBJ2-3 and V is TRBV27; no firm D call. The CDR3 is 14 residues long. Looked up from germline, CDR1 is MNHEY and CDR2 is SMNVEV (reference sequence). The V gene lost 5 bases and the J gene lost 0 bases, with 9 bases spanning the gap. CDR3 protein: CASSRLASTDTQYF. The DNA of the CDR3 is TGTGCCAGCAGTAGACTCGCTAGCACAGATACGCAGTATTTT.

The chain is built from TRBV6-4 and TRBJ2-1; D unclear. CDR3 size: 13 residues. The V and J ends lost 3 bases and 6 bases respectively, with 9 bases between them. Germline V lookup: CDR1 MRHNA, CDR2 SNTAGT. The CDR3 nucleotides are TGTGCCAGCAGTGAGCGATCAACCAATGAGCAGTTCTTC. As protein: CASSERSTNEQFF.

This CDR3 is CASSPGQTITNYGYTF. CDR3 in DNA: TGTGCCAGTAGCCCGGGACAGACGATAACTAACTATGGCTACACCTTC. This chain connects TRBV19 to TRBJ1-2; 7 nucleotides agree with TRBD1. Germline-derived CDR1 and CDR2 are LNHDA and SQIVND (reference sequence). The V and J ends lost 6 bases and 0 bases, in that order; junction bases with no gene match: 10. The CDR3 extends over 16 amino acids.

The V call is TRBV7-9, the J call TRBJ2-2; TRBD1 matches 7 bases. Per germline, CDR1 SEHNR and CDR2 FQNEAQ (reference sequence). This CDR3 contains 13 residues. V gave up 6 bases and J gave up 6 bases; unmatched junction bases: 4. The CDR3 here is CASRTGAPGELFF. Here the CDR3 DNA reads TGTGCCAGCAGAACAGGGGCTCCCGGGGAGCTGTTTTTT. Filled out from reference TRBV7-9 and TRBJ2-2, the complete variable domain reads DTGVSQNPRHKITKRGQNVTFRCDPISEHNRLYWYRQTLGQGPEFLTYFQNEAQLEKSRLLSDRFSAERPKGSFSTLEIQRTEQGDSAMYLCASRTGAPGELFFGEGSRLTVL.

This sequence joins TRBV18 and TRBJ1-3; D is ambiguous. The germline V gene encodes CDR1 KGHSH and CDR2 LQKENI. CDR3 size: 17 residues. Trimming cost V 0 bases and J 0 bases, with 12 bases left between them. CDR3 in amino acids: CASSPPIRPSSGNTIYF. The DNA for the CDR3 is TGTGCCAGCTCACCACCAATTCGTCCGAGCTCTGGAAACACCATATATTTT.

The V gene is TRBV18, the J gene TRBJ1-1; D gene uncertain. Germline V gives CDR1 KGHSH, CDR2 LQKENI. This CDR3 is 13 amino acids long. The V gene lost 4 bases and the J gene lost 2 bases, with 8 bases spanning the gap. CDR3: CASSQDYNTEAFF. The CDR3 DNA reads TGTGCCAGCTCACAGGACTATAACACTGAAGCTTTCTTT. Full variable domain (rest looked up from reference TRBV18 and TRBJ1-1): NAGVMQNPRHLVRRRGQEARLRCSPMKGHSHVYWYRQLPEEGLKFMVYLQKENIIDESGMPKERFSAEFPKEGPSILRIQQVVRGDSAAYFCASSQDYNTEAFFGQGTRLTVV.

The J gene is TRBJ2-7, the V gene TRBV6-6; 7 nucleotides agree with TRBD1. Germline CDR1 is MNHNY and CDR2 is SVGAGI (reference sequence). The CDR3 spans 16 residues. The V segment lost 2 bases and the J segment 1 base; nucleotides outside the gene matches: 8. DNA of the CDR3: TGTGCCAGCAGTTACGCGACAGGGTTAAGGTCCTACGAGCAGTACTTC. This translates into CASSYATGLRSYEQYF.

This clone was counted once. The chain employs TRBV7-9 and TRBJ1-2; 9 bases line up with TRBD1. The CDR3 runs 14 residues. The germline V gene encodes CDR1 SEHNR and CDR2 FQNEAQ (reference sequence). J was trimmed by 5 bases and V by 7 bases; bases with no gene match: 8. Here the CDR3 reads CASTEQGAGYGYTF. The DNA of the CDR3 is TGTGCCAGCACTGAACAGGGGGCAGGGTATGGCTACACCTTC.

V and J are TRBV7-6 and TRBJ1-1, with 7 bases matching TRBD1. The CDR3 length is 13 residues. Trimming took 6 bases from V and 3 from J; bases not matched to a gene: 4. Germline V gene sequence: CDR1 SGHVS, CDR2 FNYEAQ. CDR3 nucleotides: TGTGCCAGCAGATTCGACAGGGACACTGAAGCTTTCTTT. Encoded protein: CASRFDRDTEAFF.

The chain is built from TRBV19 and TRBJ2-1, with 13 bases matching TRBD2. The trim removed 3 bases at V and 7 bases at J, leaving 6 bases unmatched. Germline CDR1 is LNHDA and CDR2 is SQIVND (reference sequence). The CDR3 has 16 residues. The CDR3 region has the DNA TGTGCCAGTAGTATCCTACTAGCGGGAGGGGGGAATGAGCAGTTCTTC. It codes for CASSILLAGGGNEQFF.

The V and J genes are TRBV29-1 and TRBJ2-5; D is possibly TRBD2 (5 bases). Trimming took 7 bases from V and 3 from J, leaving 6 bases between them. The germline gives CDR1 SQVTM, CDR2 ANQGSEA. There are 10 residues in the CDR3. The CDR3 DNA is TGCAGCGCCGGGGAAGAGACCCAGTACTTC. It encodes CSAGEETQYF.

The chain employs TRBV11-2 and TRBJ2-3; a weak D match, TRBD1 (6 bases). The CDR3 is 13 amino acids. The germline CDR1 and CDR2 sequences are SGHAT and FQNNGV. V lost 10 bases and J 5 bases, leaving 16 bases between the germline ends. CDR3 in amino acids: CAIDSGVLDTQYF. CDR3 nucleotide sequence: TGTGCCATTGACTCAGGGGTCTTAGATACGCAGTATTTT.

V is TRBV5-5 and J is TRBJ2-5; the match to TRBD2 covers 8 bases. CDR1 and CDR2 from the germline V gene are SGHKS and YYEKEE (reference sequence). V lost 1 base and J lost 4; bases outside the gene matches: 3. The CDR3 consists of 14 residues. Written as DNA, the CDR3 is TGTGCCAGCAGCTTGACAGGGACTAGAGAGACCCAGTACTTC. Translation gives CASSLTGTRETQYF.

The J gene is TRBJ1-2, the V gene TRBV30, with no clear D. The germline V gene encodes CDR1 GTSNPN and CDR2 SVGIG (reference sequence). The CDR3 consists of 12 residues. Trimming left V 7 bases short and J 8 bases short, with 17 bases between. CDR3 in amino acids: CASPRRGEGYTF. The CDR3 region has the DNA TGTGCCTCCCCACGCCGGGGTGAGGGCTACACCTTC.

The CDR3 region has the DNA TGTGCCAGCAGCTACACGGGAAAAGCTTTCTTT. Translation gives CASSYTGKAFF. This sequence joins TRBV13 and TRBJ1-1; D gene ambiguous. Deletions cut 4 bases from V and 9 bases from J, with 9 bases between. The CDR3 contains 11 residues. CDR1 and CDR2 (germline): PRHDT, FYEKMQ (reference sequence).